Below, one T cell receptor (beta chain) is given with its context. This sample is part of a study of blood T cell repertoires in COVID-19. The overall study: Sites across the United States, Italy and Spain contributed samples from acute and convalescent COVID-19.

Trimming removed 6 bases at V and 4 bases at J, with 6 bases between. Germline values: CDR1 MNHNY, CDR2 SVGAGI (reference sequence). CDR3 size: 12 residues. TCRdb's copy holds only in-frame clones and misses some; the assay was immunoSEQ multiplex PCR. Here the sample spans 90,000 to 120,000 clones, around 88% being singletons. Material: peripheral blood. The J gene is TRBJ2-2, the V gene TRBV6-6; maybe TRBD1 (5 bases). The clonotype was recovered from a man in his forties or fifties with active or convalescent COVID-19. CDR3 sequence: CASSRVTGELFF. The DNA of the CDR3 is TGTGCCAGCAGCAGGGTCACCGGGGAGCTGTTTTTT.